This T cell receptor (beta chain) came from a study of chemoradiotherapy in HPV16-positive cancers. This clone was detected a few times. Measured with immunoSEQ multiplex PCR; TCRdb has only the in-frame clones, and not every one. Among fewer than 7,500 clones listed, roughly 91% were seen once. The source of this sequence is a human donor with HPV-associated anogenital cancer. This material was obtained from a patient who underwent chemoradiotherapy.

CDR3 sequence: CASSGGRIANEKLFF. The CDR3 coding sequence is TGTGCCAGCAGCGGCGGACGGATCGCAAATGAAAAACTGTTTTTT. This chain uses TRBV25-1 with TRBJ1-4; D gene ambiguous. The CDR3 has 15 amino acids. Germline V gives CDR1 MGHDK, CDR2 SYGVNS. V dropped 6 bases and J dropped 5 bases, with 16 bases sitting between them.